This TCR beta chain was observed in a study of identical twins. Study results and caveats: The more abundant beta clonotypes in cord blood had fewer insertions, and memory repertoires did not show this.

Germline CDR1 SQVTM, CDR2 ANQGSEA. The CDR3 is made up of 12 amino acids. V was trimmed by 1 base and J by 6 bases, leaving 9 bases between them. This clonotype occurred many times. The antigen remains undetermined. Template switching added a universal primer site; cDNA carried unique molecular identifiers. TCRdb re-derived calls from the 5' RACE reads in MiXCR, one entry per CDR3 protein. Seen here are about 890,000 distinct CDR3 sequences, around 12% observed once, and the top ten hold about 1.5%. These records were also assigned to another study, of yellow fever vaccine responses in identical twins. That work states: The T cell response to vaccination in identical twins was reportedly partly convergent and partly personalized.

Sequencing was carried out using PBMCs. The clonotype comes from a woman aged 18-29 years in good health. The rearrangement links TRBV29-1 to TRBJ1-1, with D unresolved. Here the CDR3 DNA reads TGCAGCGTTGAAGCTGAGGCATCTGAAGCTTTCTTT. This translates into CSVEAEASEAFF.